The clone carrying this T cell receptor beta chain showed up just a few times. Its antigen is unknown. V was clipped by 0 bases and J by 8 bases, with 14 bases between them. The V gene's germline CDR1 is SGHRS and CDR2 YFSETQ. This CDR3 region has 15 residues. These data belong to a study of cytomegalovirus exposure and HLA in healthy donors. The PCR contained 60 Vbeta and 13 Jbeta primers. Profiled with immunoSEQ multiplex PCR; TCRdb holds only in-frame clones, not every one. The data show 150,000 to 200,000 clones, more than 75% seen once. Study-wide findings and caveats: In a later analysis, the majority of CMV-associated beta chains seemingly showed HLA restriction. Presence/absence results assume similar sequencing depth per donor, which may not hold. Among the sequence variants, a highly shared cluster was likely an artifact of sequencing.

The sample comprised PBMCs. The TCR originated in a woman aged 25 to 39 in good health and CMV-seropositive. The chain carries TRBV5-1 and TRBJ1-4, with D tentatively TRBD1 (6 bases). Here the CDR3 reads CASSLAGGAGEKLFF. CDR3 sequence (DNA): TGCGCCAGCAGCTTGGCCGGGGGGGCGGGCGAAAAACTGTTTTTT. Variable domain in full (rest from reference TRBV5-1 and TRBJ1-4): KAGVTQTPRYLIKTRGQQVTLSCSPISGHRSVSWYQQTPGQGLQFLFEYFSETQRNKGNFPGRFSGRQFSNSRSEMNVSTLELGDSALYLCASSLAGGAGEKLFFGSGTQLSVL.